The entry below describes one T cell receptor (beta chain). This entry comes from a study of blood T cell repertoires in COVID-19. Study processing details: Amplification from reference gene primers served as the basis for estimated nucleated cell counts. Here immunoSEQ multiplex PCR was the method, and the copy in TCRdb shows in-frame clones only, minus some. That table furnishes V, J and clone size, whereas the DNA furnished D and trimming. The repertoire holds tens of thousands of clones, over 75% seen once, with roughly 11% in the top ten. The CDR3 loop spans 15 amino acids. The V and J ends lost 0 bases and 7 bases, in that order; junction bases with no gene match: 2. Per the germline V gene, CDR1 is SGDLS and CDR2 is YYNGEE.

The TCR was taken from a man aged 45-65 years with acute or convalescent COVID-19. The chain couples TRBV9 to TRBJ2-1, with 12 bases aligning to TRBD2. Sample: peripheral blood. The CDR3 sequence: CASSVGLAGGNEQFF. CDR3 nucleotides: TGTGCCAGCAGCGTAGGCCTAGCGGGAGGGAATGAGCAGTTCTTC.